The entry that follows covers one T cell receptor beta chain sequence. V lost 6 bases and J 0 bases, leaving 8 bases between the germline ends. The CDR3 spans 14 residues. CDR1 and CDR2 (germline): LNHDA, SQIVND (reference sequence). Produced via immunoSEQ multiplex PCR; TCRdb's table is partial and in-frame only. The sample holds around 160,000 clones, 70% to 90% seen once. This entry comes from a study of cytotoxic CD8 clonotypes in ibrutinib-treated CLL. About the research overall: Averaging across samples gave roughly 230,000 productive templates and around 90,000 productive rearrangements.

From cryopreserved PBMCs came roughly 1.8 micrograms of genomic DNA used for TCR beta libraries. Here the sequenced sample was PBMCs, taken at disease progression, from a patient treated with ibrutinib. The source of this sequence is a human donor with chronic lymphocytic leukemia. V and J are TRBV19 and TRBJ1-4, with D possibly matching TRBD1 (5 bases). CDR3 sequence (DNA): TGTGCCAGTAGCGACAGTGCAACTAATGAAAAACTGTTTTTT. Translation gives CASSDSATNEKLFF.